This T cell receptor (beta chain) appears in the sequencing data of a study of neurological immune-mediated disorders (dated by TCRdb to the late 2010s). About the study as a whole: Peripheral blood TCR-beta repertoires from patients with HTLV-I-associated myelopathy (HAM/TSP), patients with multiple sclerosis, and healthy controls were compared in the study using UMI-based sequencing. Alongside PBMC samples, the set of approximately 100 TCR-beta libraries contained longitudinal samples, technical triplicates, and paired CD4+ and CD8+ T-cell subsets that had been sorted. Longitudinal HAM/TSP and healthy donors had 3 time-points each (about 3-45 month intervals). The cohort included around 70 subjects: approximately 15 with HAM/TSP, approximately 35 with multiple sclerosis, and approximately 20 healthy controls. Points the paper makes about the study in general: The highest TCR clonal expansion was observed in HAM/TSP patients, whereas the lowest was observed in MS patients, even when compared with healthy controls. No identical CDR3 amino acid sequences were found to be shared among expanded clones across subjects, suggesting that TCR-beta repertoires were private in all groups.

The CDR3 sequence holds 15 residues, the cysteine and phenylalanine included. Just the 45-base CDR3 DNA is kept, in frame starting at base 1. Trimming takes 2 bases from V and 4 bases from J, and the germline ends sit 13 bases apart. CDR1 and CDR2 were assigned from the germline V gene as MNHEY and SVGEGT. The label giving this sample's time point can be read as: longitudinal time-point 1 (baseline). The healthy controls were volunteers from a blood bank in Maryland, USA. For unsorted PBMC libraries, 2 million PBMCs were used after storage in RNAlater at -80 degrees C until RNA extraction. Peripheral blood was subjected to Ficoll-Hypaque density gradient centrifugation to isolate PBMCs, which were then cryopreserved in liquid nitrogen. Comments on this clonotype: Its antigen remains undetermined. No base qualities exist here, and no much larger clone lies one base off it.

cDNA synthesis used template-switch 5'RACE with a primer carrying a 10-nucleotide random unique molecular identifier tagging each TCR transcript. Over 200 million TCR-beta sequences, covering 15-18 subjects, were produced in each sequencing run. The RNeasy kit was used to extract total RNA. Using the KAPA Real-time Library Amplification kit, TCR-beta VDJ regions were amplified with primers for the TCR constant region and the 5'RACE anchor. A first PCR added sample indexes and Illumina adaptors, after which a second PCR increased the library yield. After Ampure bead purification, the roughly 650 bp TCR product was size-selected on a 2% E-gel SizeSelection system. Before pooling, library quality was checked on a Bioanalyzer, concentration was measured with Qubit, and libraries were quantified with the Kapa Library Quantification kit. An Illumina HiSeq 2500 sequenced the libraries paired-end 2 x 150 bp. To increase sequence diversity, about 25-31% phiX was spiked into each library pool. In the original analysis: The quality-filtered reads were processed with the UMI-based MiGEC pipeline, whose error correction step removed more than 85% of the raw TCR sequences. VDJ genes were aligned to IMGT germline references, and clonotypes were defined by unique CDR3 amino acid sequence plus V-J genes. VDJtools evaluated clonal expansion, Shannon diversity and CDR3 relatedness (CalcPairwiseDistances, ClusterSamples); CLCbio workbench built phylogenetic trees. Clones with at least 8 unique UMIs were defined as expanded, with this threshold being based on coefficient-of-variation modelling across technical triplicates. TCRdb took the public reads, trimmed them with fastp at Q25, ran MiXCR for clone calling and kept in-frame beta chains. Each CDR3 protein appears once, grouped with its most common genes and DNA. These V and J calls rely on TCRdb rather than the paper's analysis. The sample includes around 69,000 distinct CDR3 sequences, with roughly 10% observed a single time. The biggest ten clones account for 9.5% to 10% of the sample.

The origin of this receptor is a man younger than 40 in good health. The sample comprised PBMCs. Recombination linked TRBV6-2 or TRBV6-3 to TRBJ2-3, with TRBD1 tentatively as D gene (6 bases match). CDR3 loop: CASSYGRGSSDTQYF. The DNA sequence follows: TGTGCCAGCAGTTACGGCAGGGGATCATCAGATACGCAGTATTTT.